The rows below give T cell receptor beta chains drawn from one sample of a study of blood T cells in healthy people across ages. TCRdb used MiXCR to reprocess the 5' RACE reads, holding one entry per CDR3 protein. The data show around 800,000 distinct CDR3 sequences, 35% to 60% seen once. The material sequenced was blood. Every receptor here comes from an older man in good health. The CDR3 runs from the conserved cysteine through the conserved F or W.

j_call v_call cdr3_aa
TRBJ2-3 TRBV29-1 CSAIGVGYTQYF
TRBJ2-1 TRBV28 CASSHPGQGNNEQFF
TRBJ2-3 TRBV29-1 CSGRAGARDTQYF
TRBJ1-2 TRBV10-3 CASRPGQGIYGYTF
TRBJ1-1 TRBV27 CASSDRVQVTEAFF
TRBJ2-1 TRBV7-3 CASSLEAFNEQFF
TRBJ2-7 TRBV20-1 CSASGTSGSNEQYF
TRBJ2-7 TRBV20-1 CSARDRWDRSSYEQYF
TRBJ2-7 TRBV20-1 CSAVSRGLPAHEQYF
TRBJ2-3 TRBV3-1 CASSQGLTGVTDTQYF
TRBJ2-1 TRBV5-1 CASSSGTAGNEQFF
TRBJ2-2 TRBV6-1 CASTKGGRGANTGELFF
TRBJ2-7 TRBV7-2 CASSLVDHPTGEQYF
TRBJ1-2 TRBV20-1 CSASFGTIYGYTF
TRBJ2-1 TRBV5-1 CASSTGLAGGAAEQFF
TRBJ2-1 TRBV19 CASSMAGNEQFF
TRBJ2-5 TRBV20-1 CSANPGTGVETQYF
TRBJ2-1 TRBV7-2 CASSFPGLNEQFF
TRBJ2-6 TRBV27 CASSLKPGQGANGANVLTF
TRBJ1-1 TRBV12-3/TRBV12-4 CASSLTVGTEAFF
TRBJ2-1 TRBV5-1 CASSLAPAGRHNEQFF
TRBJ1-2 TRBV2 CATDGQRGNYDYTF
TRBJ2-7 TRBV10-3 CAISVQGWPGEQYF
NA TRBV28 CASSPPRVAHEQYF
TRBJ1-4 TRBV6-5 CASSRKRVGPEKLFF
TRBJ2-7 TRBV2 CASRSGHEQYF
TRBJ1-1 TRBV12-3/TRBV12-4 CVSSQTYSSLRDSTEAFF
TRBJ2-1 TRBV24-1 CATSDNSGATYNEQFF
TRBJ1-1 TRBV11-2 CASSQIGGHRTNTEAFF
TRBJ2-3 TRBV20-1 CSASGGSWRGTDTQYF
TRBJ2-2 TRBV9 CASSVDVAGELFF
TRBJ2-7 TRBV7-2 CASSLELAGGEQYF
TRBJ1-5 TRBV20-1 CSAARGQSVGSNQPQHF
TRBJ2-7 TRBV4-3 CASSPRTGLGEQYF
TRBJ1-2 TRBV6-1 CAGNRDRRRYTF
TRBJ1-6 TRBV27 CASSTGGMGHLDYSPLHF
TRBJ2-7 TRBV14 CASSHGTSGTLSYEQYF